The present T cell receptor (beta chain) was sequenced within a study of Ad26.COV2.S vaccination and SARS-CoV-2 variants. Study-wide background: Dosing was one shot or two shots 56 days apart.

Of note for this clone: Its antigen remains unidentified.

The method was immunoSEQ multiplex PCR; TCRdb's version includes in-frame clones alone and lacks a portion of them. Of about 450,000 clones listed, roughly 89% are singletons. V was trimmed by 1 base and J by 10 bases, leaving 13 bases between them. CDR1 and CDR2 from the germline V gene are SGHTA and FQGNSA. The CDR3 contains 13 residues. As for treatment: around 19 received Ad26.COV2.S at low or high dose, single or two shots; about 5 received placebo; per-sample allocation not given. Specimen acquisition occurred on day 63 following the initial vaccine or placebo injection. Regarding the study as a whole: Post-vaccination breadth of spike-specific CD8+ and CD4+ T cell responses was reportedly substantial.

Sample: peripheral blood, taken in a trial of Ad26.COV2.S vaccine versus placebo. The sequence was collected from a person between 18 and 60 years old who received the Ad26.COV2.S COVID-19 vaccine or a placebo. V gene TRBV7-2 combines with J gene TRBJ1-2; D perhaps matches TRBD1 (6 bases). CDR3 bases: TGTGCCAGCAGCTTAGTTAGGGGGGTGGACTACACCTTC. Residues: CASSLVRGVDYTF. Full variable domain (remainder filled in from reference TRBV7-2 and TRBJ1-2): GAGVSQSPSNKVTEKGKDVELRCDPISGHTALYWYRQSLGQGLEFLIYFQGNSAPDKSGLPSDRFSAERTGGSVSTLTIQRTQQEDSAVYLCASSLVRGVDYTFGSGTRLTVV.